These T cell receptor beta chains were read from a single sample in a study of tumor-infiltrating lymphocytes in primary liver carcinoma. Via MiXCR, TCRdb re-called the multiplex PCR reads, giving one row per CDR3 protein. The top ten hold roughly 40% of the sample, which has fewer than 75,000 distinct CDR3 sequences, about three quarters seen once. What was sequenced was liver tumor tissue from sampling region 4. These receptor sequences come from a man between 35 and 55 years old with primary liver carcinoma and hepatitis B virus infection. CDR3s include the opening cysteine and the closing phenylalanine or tryptophan. The order of the fields is J gene, clone size, V gene, D gene, CDR3 protein, CDR3 DNA. The D gene is left open where the match is weak. Some rows mark clone size as missing; the rest say once, few, many or name a class of expanded clone.

j_gene: TRBJ2-7; abundance: .; v_gene: TRBV12-3/TRBV12-4; d_gene: .; CDR3aa: CASSLIGSGSFYEQYF; CDR3nt: TGTGCCAGCAGTTTAATAGGCTCCGGTAGCTTCTACGAGCAGTACTTC
j_gene: TRBJ2-1; abundance: few; v_gene: TRBV14; d_gene: .; CDR3aa: CASSVWGARNEQFF; CDR3nt: TGTGCCAGCAGCGTCTGGGGGGCGCGCAATGAGCAGTTCTTC
j_gene: TRBJ1-2; abundance: many; v_gene: TRBV6-5; d_gene: TRBD1; CDR3aa: CASSSLLMVSGGGGYTF; CDR3nt: TGTGCCAGCAGTTCCCTACTCATGGTTTCAGGGGGTGGTGGCTACACCTTC
j_gene: TRBJ2-7; abundance: .; v_gene: TRBV10-2; d_gene: .; CDR3aa: CASRLVSSEQYF; CDR3nt: TGCGCCAGCAGACTAGTTAGCTCCGAGCAGTACTTC
j_gene: TRBJ1-5; abundance: .; v_gene: TRBV28; d_gene: .; CDR3aa: CATDSGGSCQPQHF; CDR3nt: TGTGCCACAGACAGCGGGGGTTCTTGTCAGCCCCAGCACTTT
j_gene: TRBJ2-7; abundance: many; v_gene: TRBV28; d_gene: TRBD1; CDR3aa: CASSPRQGNSYEQYF; CDR3nt: TGTGCCAGCAGCCCAAGACAGGGTAACTCCTACGAGCAGTACTTC
j_gene: TRBJ2-3; abundance: many; v_gene: TRBV6-2/TRBV6-3; d_gene: .; CDR3aa: CASSYWSGNTDTQYF; CDR3nt: TGTGCCAGCAGTTACTGGTCGGGTAACACAGATACGCAGTATTTT
j_gene: TRBJ2-7; abundance: .; v_gene: TRBV11-2; d_gene: .; CDR3aa: CASSLESEISGGQYF; CDR3nt: TGTGCCAGCAGCTTAGAGTCCGAGATCTCTGGCGGGCAGTATTTC
j_gene: TRBJ2-1; abundance: .; v_gene: TRBV28; d_gene: TRBD2; CDR3aa: CASSLPTRGSGSPVEQFF; CDR3nt: TGTGCCAGCAGTTTGCCCACGAGGGGTAGCGGGAGCCCCGTTGAGCAGTTCTTC
j_gene: TRBJ2-1; abundance: .; v_gene: TRBV29-1; d_gene: TRBD2; CDR3aa: CSVGLVGGFHDEQSF; CDR3nt: TGCAGCGTTGGACTAGTGGGAGGGTTCCACGATGAGCAGTCCTTC
j_gene: TRBJ2-7; abundance: .; v_gene: TRBV5-4; d_gene: .; CDR3aa: CVISLFTGPDSYEQYF; CDR3nt: TGTGTCATCAGCTTGTTTACGGGTCCCGACTCCTACGAGCAGTACTTC
j_gene: TRBJ1-1; abundance: .; v_gene: TRBV11-2; d_gene: .; CDR3aa: CASTGGWVNTGVLF; CDR3nt: TGTGCCAGCACAGGTGGCTGGGTGAACACTGGAGTTTTGTTT
j_gene: TRBJ2-5; abundance: .; v_gene: TRBV29-1; d_gene: .; CDR3aa: CGVEVGLHQETQYF; CDR3nt: TGCGGCGTTGAAGTAGGCCTCCACCAAGAGACCCAGTACTTC
j_gene: TRBJ1-2; abundance: few; v_gene: TRBV6-5; d_gene: .; CDR3aa: CASSFQVTGGDNYGYTF; CDR3nt: TGTGCCAGCAGTTTCCAAGTGACAGGAGGCGATAACTATGGCTACACCTTC
j_gene: TRBJ1-2; abundance: many; v_gene: TRBV10-3; d_gene: TRBD1; CDR3aa: CATGTGERRYTF; CDR3nt: TGTGCCACCGGGACAGGGGAAAGGCGCTACACCTTC
j_gene: TRBJ1-3; abundance: .; v_gene: TRBV11-2; d_gene: .; CDR3aa: CASSLVPVRGSSGNTIYF; CDR3nt: TGTGCCAGCAGCTTAGTGCCCGTGAGGGGGAGCTCTGGAAACACCATATATTTT
j_gene: TRBJ2-3; abundance: .; v_gene: TRBV11-3; d_gene: .; CDR3aa: CGSSLRRGTDTQYF; CDR3nt: TGTGGCAGTAGTTTAAGGAGAGGGACAGATACGCAGTATTTT
j_gene: TRBJ1-2; abundance: .; v_gene: TRBV6-5; d_gene: .; CDR3aa: CASRSFGGDYGYTF; CDR3nt: TGTGCCAGCAGATCGTTCGGGGGGGACTATGGCTACACCTTC
j_gene: TRBJ1-1; abundance: .; v_gene: TRBV11-1; d_gene: .; CDR3aa: CASSSQLSGTEAFF; CDR3nt: TGTGCCAGCAGTTCACAATTAAGTGGCACTGAAGCTTTCTTT
j_gene: TRBJ2-1; abundance: .; v_gene: TRBV29-1; d_gene: .; CDR3aa: CSIAMLRPWSRQEQFF; CDR3nt: TGCAGCATCGCCATGCTTCGGCCTTGGTCCCGTCAAGAGCAGTTCTTC
j_gene: TRBJ2-4; abundance: .; v_gene: TRBV12-3/TRBV12-4; d_gene: .; CDR3aa: CVSSSSSSLAKNIRYF; CDR3nt: TGTGTTAGCAGTTCGTCCAGTAGTTTAGCCAAAAACATTCGGTACTTC
j_gene: TRBJ1-1; abundance: few; v_gene: TRBV6-1; d_gene: .; CDR3aa: CAGSRERGTEAFF; CDR3nt: TGTGCCGGCTCACGGGAGCGTGGCACTGAAGCTTTCTTT
j_gene: TRBJ2-7; abundance: .; v_gene: TRBV6-5; d_gene: TRBD1; CDR3aa: CDSRPGQAASFYEQYF; CDR3nt: TGTGACAGCAGGCCCGGACAGGCGGCATCCTTTTACGAGCAATACTTC
j_gene: TRBJ2-5; abundance: once; v_gene: TRBV11-2; d_gene: .; CDR3aa: CASSLVPGMETQYF; CDR3nt: TGCGCCAGCAGCTTGGTGCCAGGGATGGAGACCCAGTACTTC
j_gene: TRBJ2-1; abundance: medium-sized; v_gene: TRBV6-1; d_gene: TRBD2; CDR3aa: CASSEATSGRGREQFF; CDR3nt: TGTGCCAGCAGTGAAGCGACTAGCGGGAGGGGGCGGGAGCAGTTCTTC
j_gene: TRBJ2-5; abundance: .; v_gene: TRBV6-1; d_gene: .; CDR3aa: CASKSESDYRESQYF; CDR3nt: TGTGCCAGCAAGTCAGAATCGGACTACCGAGAGTCCCAGTACTTC
j_gene: TRBJ2-5; abundance: .; v_gene: TRBV11-2; d_gene: TRBD2; CDR3aa: CVSSQTPDGGKETQHF; CDR3nt: TGTGTCAGCAGCCAAACTCCTGACGGGGGGAAGGAGACCCAGCACTTC
j_gene: TRBJ2-3; abundance: .; v_gene: TRBV4-1; d_gene: .; CDR3aa: CASTQDSMGATQYF; CDR3nt: TGCGCCAGCACCCAAGACTCGATGGGGGCTACGCAGTATTTT
j_gene: TRBJ2-7; abundance: .; v_gene: TRBV10-3; d_gene: TRBD2; CDR3aa: CTITKRSGLAGGFSYEQYF; CDR3nt: TGCACCATCACCAAACGATCGGGACTAGCGGGGGGGTTCTCCTACGAGCAGTACTTC
j_gene: TRBJ2-7; abundance: many; v_gene: TRBV6-5; d_gene: TRBD2; CDR3aa: CATSTSGLSYEQYF; CDR3nt: TGTGCCACCTCGACTAGCGGACTCTCCTACGAGCAGTACTTC
j_gene: TRBJ2-2; abundance: .; v_gene: TRBV6-5; d_gene: .; CDR3aa: CANSYSSGVTWELFF; CDR3nt: TGTGCCAACAGTTATTCATCCGGGGTCACCTGGGAGCTGTTTTTT
j_gene: TRBJ2-7; abundance: .; v_gene: TRBV12-3/TRBV12-4; d_gene: TRBD1; CDR3aa: CASIMGTGGSYVQYF; CDR3nt: TGTGCCAGCATTATGGGGACAGGGGGGTCCTACGTGCAGTATTTC
j_gene: TRBJ1-2; abundance: .; v_gene: TRBV29-1; d_gene: TRBD1; CDR3aa: CSVAGQRCGYTF; CDR3nt: TGCAGCGTTGCGGGACAGAGGTGTGGCTACACCTTC
j_gene: TRBJ2-1; abundance: .; v_gene: TRBV5-5; d_gene: .; CDR3aa: CASSLVAGRYDEQFF; CDR3nt: TGTGCCAGCAGCTTGGTTGCTGGACGGTACGATGAGCAGTTCTTC
j_gene: TRBJ2-3; abundance: .; v_gene: TRBV10-2; d_gene: .; CDR3aa: CANSHTDTHYF; CDR3nt: TGCGCCAACAGTCACACAGATACGCATTATTTT
j_gene: TRBJ2-2; abundance: .; v_gene: TRBV6-5; d_gene: TRBD2; CDR3aa: CTISLAVLTGELFF; CDR3nt: TGTACCATCAGTCTAGCGGTCCTCACCGGGGAGCTGTTTTTT
j_gene: TRBJ2-5; abundance: .; v_gene: TRBV11-2; d_gene: .; CDR3aa: CASSQTLGGERETQYF; CDR3nt: TGTGCTAGCAGCCAAACTCTTGGCGGGGAGAGAGAGACCCAGTACTTC
j_gene: TRBJ2-4; abundance: .; v_gene: TRBV29-1; d_gene: .; CDR3aa: CHVIHGRGIQYF; CDR3nt: TGCCACGTAATCCACGGGCGGGGCATTCAGTACTTC
j_gene: TRBJ2-2; abundance: .; v_gene: TRBV7-9; d_gene: .; CDR3aa: CASSLLLQGWTGELFF; CDR3nt: TGTGCCAGCAGCTTACTTCTTCAAGGTTGGACCGGGGAGCTGTTTTTT
j_gene: TRBJ2-1; abundance: .; v_gene: TRBV11-2; d_gene: TRBD2; CDR3aa: CASCPQREGLGEKFF; CDR3nt: TGTGCCAGCTGCCCCCAGCGGGAGGGATTAGGTGAGAAGTTCTTC
j_gene: TRBJ2-5; abundance: .; v_gene: TRBV11-2; d_gene: TRBD2; CDR3aa: CASSQTPGGGRETLYF; CDR3nt: TGCGCCAGCAGCCAAACTCCTGGCGGGGGGAGAGAGACGCTGTACTTC
j_gene: TRBJ2-7; abundance: once; v_gene: TRBV6-5; d_gene: .; CDR3aa: CASRYSNGNSDQYF; CDR3nt: TGTGCCAGCAGATACTCTAACGGGAATAGCGATCAGTACTTC
j_gene: TRBJ2-7; abundance: large; v_gene: TRBV11-2; d_gene: .; CDR3aa: CASSPGGYEQYF; CDR3nt: TGTGCCAGCAGTCCAGGTGGCTACGAGCAGTACTTC
j_gene: TRBJ2-2; abundance: few; v_gene: TRBV12-3/TRBV12-4; d_gene: .; CDR3aa: CASGAQGTLELFF; CDR3nt: TGTGCCAGCGGGGCCCAGGGTACCTTAGAGCTGTTTTTT
j_gene: TRBJ2-7; abundance: .; v_gene: TRBV29-1; d_gene: TRBD2; CDR3aa: CSVEDGLAGSYEQYF; CDR3nt: TGCAGCGTTGAAGATGGTCTAGCGGGGTCCTACGAGCAGTACTTC
j_gene: TRBJ2-6; abundance: .; v_gene: TRBV4-3; d_gene: .; CDR3aa: CASSRDHGKWGAFGANVLTF; CDR3nt: TGCGCCAGCAGCCGAGATCATGGGAAGTGGGGGGCCTTCGGGGCCAACGTCCTGACTTTC
j_gene: TRBJ2-1; abundance: .; v_gene: TRBV29-1; d_gene: TRBD2; CDR3aa: CNVGLAGGLYDEQFF; CDR3nt: TGCAACGTTGGACTAGCGGGAGGGCTCTACGATGAGCAGTTCTTC
j_gene: TRBJ2-7; abundance: .; v_gene: TRBV2; d_gene: .; CDR3aa: CATSELMADEQYF; CDR3nt: TGTGCCACCAGTGAGTTGATGGCGGACGAGCAGTACTTC
j_gene: TRBJ2-1; abundance: .; v_gene: TRBV11-2; d_gene: .; CDR3aa: CVAVSKRGYNEQFF; CDR3nt: TGTGTAGCAGTCTCCAAGAGGGGGTACAATGAGCAGTTCTTC
j_gene: TRBJ2-3; abundance: few; v_gene: TRBV6-1; d_gene: TRBD2; CDR3aa: CASSEGGSSDTQYF; CDR3nt: TGTGCCAGCAGTGAAGGCGGGAGCTCAGATACGCAGTATTTT
j_gene: TRBJ2-3; abundance: few; v_gene: TRBV21-1; d_gene: .; CDR3aa: CASSKVQDRGWLDTQYF; CDR3nt: TGTGCCAGCAGCAAAGTTCAGGACAGGGGGTGGTTGGATACGCAGTATTTT
j_gene: TRBJ2-6; abundance: .; v_gene: TRBV6-1; d_gene: .; CDR3aa: CASSELGAGASVLTF; CDR3nt: TGTGCCAGCAGTGAATTGGGAGCTGGGGCCAGCGTCCTGACCTTC
j_gene: TRBJ1-1; abundance: many; v_gene: TRBV12-3/TRBV12-4; d_gene: .; CDR3aa: CASSLPGGAPNTEAFF; CDR3nt: TGTGCCAGCAGTTTACCGGGGGGGGCGCCTAACACTGAAGCTTTCTTT